This TCR beta chain originates from a study of control samples from healthy donors and cancer patients. Libraries were prepared by immunoSEQ multiplex PCR; TCRdb keeps only in-frame clonotypes and omits some of them. Found here are about 55,000 clones, roughly 90% of them singletons; the top ten hold less than 4%. The CDR3 is 14 amino acids. V shed 5 bases and J 6 bases; nucleotides not matched to a gene: 3. Germline CDR1 MDHEN, CDR2 SYDVKM. The clonotype comes from a man in his forties or fifties in good health. The chain combines TRBV28 with TRBJ1-6; 8 positions agree with TRBD1. The source material was blood. This CDR3 reads CASSNTGGNSPLHF. CDR3 sequence (DNA): TGTGCCAGCAGTAACACAGGGGGTAATTCACCCCTCCACTTT.